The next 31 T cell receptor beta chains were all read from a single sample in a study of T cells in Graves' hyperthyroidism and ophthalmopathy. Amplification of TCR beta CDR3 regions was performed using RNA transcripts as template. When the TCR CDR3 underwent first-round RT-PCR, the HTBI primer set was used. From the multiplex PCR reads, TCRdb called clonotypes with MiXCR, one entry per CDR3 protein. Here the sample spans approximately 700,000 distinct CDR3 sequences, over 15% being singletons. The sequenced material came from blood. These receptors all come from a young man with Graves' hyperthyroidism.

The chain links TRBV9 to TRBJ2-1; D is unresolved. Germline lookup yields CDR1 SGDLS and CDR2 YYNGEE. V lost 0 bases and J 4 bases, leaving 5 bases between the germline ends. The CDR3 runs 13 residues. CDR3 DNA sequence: TGTGCCAGCAGCGTAGCGCGATACAATGAGCAGTTCTTC. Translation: CASSVARYNEQFF.

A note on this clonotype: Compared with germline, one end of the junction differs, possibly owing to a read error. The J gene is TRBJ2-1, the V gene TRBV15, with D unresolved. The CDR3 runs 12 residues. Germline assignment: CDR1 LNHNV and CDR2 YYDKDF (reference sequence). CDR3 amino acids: CATSIGQNEQFF. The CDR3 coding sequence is TGTGCCACTAGCATTGGCCAAAATGAGCAGTTCTTC.

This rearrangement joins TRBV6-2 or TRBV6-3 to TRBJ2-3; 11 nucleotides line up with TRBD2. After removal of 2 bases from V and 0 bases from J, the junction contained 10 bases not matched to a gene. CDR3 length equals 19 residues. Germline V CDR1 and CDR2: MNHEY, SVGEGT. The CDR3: CASSYVLLAGGPSTDTQYF. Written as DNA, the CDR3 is TGTGCCAGCAGTTACGTTCTCCTAGCGGGAGGTCCTAGCACAGATACGCAGTATTTT.

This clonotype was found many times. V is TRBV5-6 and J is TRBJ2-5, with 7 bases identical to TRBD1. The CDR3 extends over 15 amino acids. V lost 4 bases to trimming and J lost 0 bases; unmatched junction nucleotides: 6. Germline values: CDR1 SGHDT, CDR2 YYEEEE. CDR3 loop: CASSKGTAHQETQYF. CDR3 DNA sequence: TGTGCCAGCAGCAAAGGGACAGCTCACCAAGAGACCCAGTACTTC.

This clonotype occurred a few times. CDR3 in DNA: TGTGCCAGCAGCTGGGGGATGGGACCAGCCGGGGGTGAGCAGTTCTTC. Translating it yields CASSWGMGPAGGEQFF. V gene TRBV7-3 combines with J gene TRBJ2-1, with a tentative D call TRBD2 (6 bases). The CDR3 covers 16 residues. Trimming removed 4 bases from V and 9 bases from J, with 22 bases in between. Germline values: CDR1 SGHTA, CDR2 FQGTGA.

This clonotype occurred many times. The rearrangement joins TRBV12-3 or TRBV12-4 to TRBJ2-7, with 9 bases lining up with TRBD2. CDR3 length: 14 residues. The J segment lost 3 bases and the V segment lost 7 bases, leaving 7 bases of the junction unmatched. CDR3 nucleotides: TGTGCCAGCAAATCTAGCGGGAACAGCTACGAGCAGTACTTC. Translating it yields CASKSSGNSYEQYF.

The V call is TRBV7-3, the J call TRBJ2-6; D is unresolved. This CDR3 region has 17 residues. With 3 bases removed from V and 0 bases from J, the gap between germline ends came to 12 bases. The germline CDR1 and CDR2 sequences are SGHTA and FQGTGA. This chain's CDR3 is CASSLYTANSGANVLTF. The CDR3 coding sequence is TGTGCCAGCAGCTTGTATACAGCAAACTCTGGGGCCAACGTCCTGACTTTC. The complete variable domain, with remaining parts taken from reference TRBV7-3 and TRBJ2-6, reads GAGVSQTPSNKVTEKGKYVELRCDPISGHTALYWYRQSLGQGPEFLIYFQGTGAADDSGLPNDRFFAVRPEGSVSTLKIQRTERGDSAVYLCASSLYTANSGANVLTFGAGSRLTVL.

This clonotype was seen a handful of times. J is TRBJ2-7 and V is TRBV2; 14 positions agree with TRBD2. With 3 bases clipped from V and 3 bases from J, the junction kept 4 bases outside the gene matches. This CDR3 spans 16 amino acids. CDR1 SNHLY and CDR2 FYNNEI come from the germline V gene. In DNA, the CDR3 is TGTGCCAGCAGTGATTGGGGACTAGCGGGAGTCTACGAGCAGTACTTC. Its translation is CASSDWGLAGVYEQYF.

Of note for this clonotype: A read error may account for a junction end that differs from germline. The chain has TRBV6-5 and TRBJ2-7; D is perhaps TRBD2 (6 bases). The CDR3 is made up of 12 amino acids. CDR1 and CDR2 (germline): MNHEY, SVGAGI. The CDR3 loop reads CASGYGSREQYF. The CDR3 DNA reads TGTGCCAGCGGTTACGGGAGCCGGGAGCAGTACTTC.

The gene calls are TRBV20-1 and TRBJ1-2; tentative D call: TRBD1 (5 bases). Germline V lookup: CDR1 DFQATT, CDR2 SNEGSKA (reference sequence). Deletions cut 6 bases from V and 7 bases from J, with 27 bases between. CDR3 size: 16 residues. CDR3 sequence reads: CSAAEVGDPLFRGYTF. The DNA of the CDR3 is TGCAGTGCGGCAGAGGTGGGGGATCCCTTGTTTCGTGGCTACACCTTC.

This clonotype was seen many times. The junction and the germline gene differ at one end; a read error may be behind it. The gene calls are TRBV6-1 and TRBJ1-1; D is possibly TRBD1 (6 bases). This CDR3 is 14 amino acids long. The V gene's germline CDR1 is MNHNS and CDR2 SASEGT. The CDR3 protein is CASSPAGESTEASF. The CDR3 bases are TGTGCCAGCAGTCCGGCAGGGGAATCGACTGAAGCTTCCTTT.

CDR3 in amino acids: CASSLGTRLGEQYF. CDR3 DNA: TGTGCCAGCAGCTTAGGGACTAGGTTAGGCGAGCAGTACTTC. This sequence joins TRBV7-9 and TRBJ2-7; 7 bases map to TRBD2. The CDR3 consists of 14 residues. V lost 1 base, J lost 6 bases, and 6 bases stayed unmatched. Germline V gene data show CDR1 as SEHNR and CDR2 as FQNEAQ (reference sequence).

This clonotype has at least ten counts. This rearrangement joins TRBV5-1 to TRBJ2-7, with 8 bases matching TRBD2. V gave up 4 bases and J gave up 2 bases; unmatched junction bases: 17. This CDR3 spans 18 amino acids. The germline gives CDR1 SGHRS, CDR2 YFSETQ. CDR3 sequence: CASSPSGLAGSTTYEQYF. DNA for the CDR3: TGCGCCAGCAGCCCTAGCGGGCTAGCGGGCTCAACCACCTACGAGCAGTACTTC. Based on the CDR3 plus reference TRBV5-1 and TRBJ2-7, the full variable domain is KAGVTQTPRYLIKTRGQQVTLSCSPISGHRSVSWYQQTPGQGLQFLFEYFSETQRNKGNFPGRFSGRQFSNSRSEMNVSTLELGDSALYLCASSPSGLAGSTTYEQYFGPGTRLTVT.

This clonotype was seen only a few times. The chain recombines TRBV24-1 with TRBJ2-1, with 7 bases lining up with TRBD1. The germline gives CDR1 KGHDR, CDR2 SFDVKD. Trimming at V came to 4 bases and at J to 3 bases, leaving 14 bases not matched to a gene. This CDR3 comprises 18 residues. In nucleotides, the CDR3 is TGTGCCACCAGTGACCCAACACCGGGACAGCACAACTACAATGAGCAGTTCTTC. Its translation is CATSDPTPGQHNYNEQFF.

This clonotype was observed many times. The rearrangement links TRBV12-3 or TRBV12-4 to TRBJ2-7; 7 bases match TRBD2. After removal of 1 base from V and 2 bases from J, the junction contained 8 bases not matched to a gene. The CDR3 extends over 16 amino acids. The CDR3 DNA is TGTGCCAGCAGTTTAGTTGGGCTAGCGGTCGCCTACGAGCAGTACTTC. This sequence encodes CASSLVGLAVAYEQYF.

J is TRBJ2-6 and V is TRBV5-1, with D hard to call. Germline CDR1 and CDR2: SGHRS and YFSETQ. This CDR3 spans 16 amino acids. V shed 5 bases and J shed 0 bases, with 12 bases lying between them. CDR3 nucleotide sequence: TGCGCCAGCAGTGGTGGACGGACCTCTGGGGCCAACGTCCTGACTTTC. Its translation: CASSGGRTSGANVLTF.

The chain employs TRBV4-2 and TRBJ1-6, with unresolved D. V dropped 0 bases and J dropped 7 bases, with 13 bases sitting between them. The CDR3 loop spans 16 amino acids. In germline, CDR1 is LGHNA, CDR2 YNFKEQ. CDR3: CASSQDAQTPNSPLHF. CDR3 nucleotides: TGTGCCAGCAGCCAAGATGCACAGACTCCCAATTCACCCCTCCACTTT.

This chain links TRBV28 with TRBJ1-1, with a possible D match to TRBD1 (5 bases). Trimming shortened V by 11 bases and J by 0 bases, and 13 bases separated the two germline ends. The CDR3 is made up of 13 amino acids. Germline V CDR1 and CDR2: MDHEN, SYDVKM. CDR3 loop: CAGGRQMNTEAFF. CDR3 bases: TGTGCCGGCGGGAGACAGATGAACACTGAAGCTTTCTTT.

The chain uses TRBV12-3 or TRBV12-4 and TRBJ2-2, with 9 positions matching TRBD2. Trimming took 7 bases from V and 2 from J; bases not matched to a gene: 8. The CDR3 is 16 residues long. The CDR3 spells CASKGLAGVNTGELFF. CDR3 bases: TGTGCCAGCAAGGGATTAGCGGGAGTCAACACCGGGGAGCTGTTTTTT.

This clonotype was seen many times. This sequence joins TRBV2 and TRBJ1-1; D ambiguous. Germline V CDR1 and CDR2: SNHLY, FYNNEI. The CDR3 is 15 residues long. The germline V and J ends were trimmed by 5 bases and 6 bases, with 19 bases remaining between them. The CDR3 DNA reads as TGTGCCAGCAGTACCCCGCCCACAGTGGTCGCTGAAGCTTTCTTT. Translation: CASSTPPTVVAEAFF.

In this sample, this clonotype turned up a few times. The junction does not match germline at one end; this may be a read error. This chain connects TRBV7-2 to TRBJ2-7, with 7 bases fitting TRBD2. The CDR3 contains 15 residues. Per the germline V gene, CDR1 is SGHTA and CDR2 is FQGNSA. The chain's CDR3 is CVSSLDVTSSYEQYF. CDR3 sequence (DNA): TGTGTCAGCAGCTTAGATGTGACTAGCAGCTACGAGCAGTACTTC.

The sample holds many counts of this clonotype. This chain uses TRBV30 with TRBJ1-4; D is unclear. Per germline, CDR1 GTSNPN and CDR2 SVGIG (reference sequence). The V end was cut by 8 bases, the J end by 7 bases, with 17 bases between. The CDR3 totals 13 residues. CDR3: CAVRGTGGEKLFF. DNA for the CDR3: TGTGCCGTTCGGGGTACGGGCGGTGAAAAACTGTTTTTT.

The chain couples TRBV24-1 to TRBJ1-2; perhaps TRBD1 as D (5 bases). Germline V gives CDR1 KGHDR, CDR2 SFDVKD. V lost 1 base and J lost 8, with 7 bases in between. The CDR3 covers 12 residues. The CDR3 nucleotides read TGTGCCACCAGTGATTTCGAGGGGGGCTACACCTTC. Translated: CATSDFEGGYTF.

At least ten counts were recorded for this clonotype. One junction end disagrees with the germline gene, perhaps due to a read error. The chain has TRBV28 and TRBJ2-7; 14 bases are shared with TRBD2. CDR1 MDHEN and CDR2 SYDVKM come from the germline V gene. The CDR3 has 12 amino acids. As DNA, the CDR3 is TGTGCCAGCAGTCCCCGACTAGCGGGAGGGGACTTC. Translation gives CASSPRLAGGDF.

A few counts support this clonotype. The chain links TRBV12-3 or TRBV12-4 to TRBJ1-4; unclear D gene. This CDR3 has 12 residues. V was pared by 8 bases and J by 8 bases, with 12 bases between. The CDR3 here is CASREGFEKLFF. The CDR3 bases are TGTGCCAGCCGAGAAGGGTTCGAAAAACTGTTTTTT.

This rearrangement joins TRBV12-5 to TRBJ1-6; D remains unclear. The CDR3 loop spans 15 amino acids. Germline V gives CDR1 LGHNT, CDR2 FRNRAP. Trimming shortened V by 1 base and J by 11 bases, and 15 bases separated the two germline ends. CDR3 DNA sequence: TGTGCTAGTGGTTTGGACATGGGGTTGTGGACACCCCTCCACTTT. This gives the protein CASGLDMGLWTPLHF.

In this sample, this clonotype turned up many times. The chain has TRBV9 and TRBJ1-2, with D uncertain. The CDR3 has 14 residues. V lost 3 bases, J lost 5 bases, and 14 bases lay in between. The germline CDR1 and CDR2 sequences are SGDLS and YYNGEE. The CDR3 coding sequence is TGTGCCAGCAGCGCCTCCGGGCCCGGATATGGCTACACCTTC. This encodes CASSASGPGYGYTF.

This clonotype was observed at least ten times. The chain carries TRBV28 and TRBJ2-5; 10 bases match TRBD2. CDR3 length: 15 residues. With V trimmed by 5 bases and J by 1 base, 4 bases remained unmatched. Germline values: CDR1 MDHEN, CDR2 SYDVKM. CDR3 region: CASSTGTSVQETQYF. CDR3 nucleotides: TGTGCCAGCAGTACCGGGACTAGCGTCCAAGAGACCCAGTACTTC. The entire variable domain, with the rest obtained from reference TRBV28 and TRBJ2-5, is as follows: DVKVTQSSRYLVKRTGEKVFLECVQDMDHENMFWYRQDPGLGLRLIYFSYDVKMKEKGDIPEGYSVSREKKERFSLILESASTNQTSMYLCASSTGTSVQETQYFGPGTRLLVL.

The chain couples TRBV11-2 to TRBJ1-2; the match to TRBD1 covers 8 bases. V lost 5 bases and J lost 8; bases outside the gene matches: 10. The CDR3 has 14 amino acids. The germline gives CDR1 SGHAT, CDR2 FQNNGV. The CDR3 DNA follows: TGTGCCAGCAGCCCCTACGGGACAGGTAGAGGCTACACCTTC. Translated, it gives CASSPYGTGRGYTF.

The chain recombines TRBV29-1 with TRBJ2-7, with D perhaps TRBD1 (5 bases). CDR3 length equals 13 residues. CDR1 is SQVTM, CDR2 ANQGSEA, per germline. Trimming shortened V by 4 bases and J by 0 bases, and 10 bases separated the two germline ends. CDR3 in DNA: TGCAGCGTTGCGAGCAGGGACTCCTACGAGCAGTACTTC. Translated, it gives CSVASRDSYEQYF.

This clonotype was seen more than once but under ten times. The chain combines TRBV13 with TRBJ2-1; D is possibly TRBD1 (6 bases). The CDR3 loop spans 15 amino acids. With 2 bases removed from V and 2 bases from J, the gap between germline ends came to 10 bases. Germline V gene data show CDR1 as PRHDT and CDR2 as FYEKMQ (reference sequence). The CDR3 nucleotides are TGTGCCAGCAGCTTACAGGGGAAGGCCTACAATGAGCAGTTCTTC. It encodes CASSLQGKAYNEQFF. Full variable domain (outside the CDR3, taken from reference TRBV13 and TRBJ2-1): AAGVIQSPRHLIKEKRETATLKCYPIPRHDTVYWYQQGPGQDPQFLISFYEKMQSDKGSIPDRFSAQQFSDYHSELNMSSLELGDSALYFCASSLQGKAYNEQFFGPGTRLTVL.